This T cell receptor beta chain was identified during a study of monozygotic twins with inflammatory bowel disease (dated 2019 in TCRdb). Context from the whole study: A total of approximately 30 monozygotic twin pairs were included in the full study, comprising nine German pairs (four IBD-concordant, five IBD-discordant) and 19 IBD-discordant Danish pairs. The search for disease-associated traits relied mainly on comparing IBD patients with their genetically identical healthy co-twins within discordant pairs. Each individual had, on average, about 151 000 unique TCRalpha sequences and 181 000 unique TCRbeta sequences available for analysis. Broad study findings and their caveats: Because patients were on differing immunosuppressive treatments, the repertoires may have picked up extra background noise and inter-individual variability. The results gave no support for a single strong signal or clonotype linked to IBD. IBD patients shared fewer clonotypes with other individuals than healthy twins did, most markedly in patients showing signs of disease activity. Repertoire similarity did not differ between concordant and discordant twins, which could be due to limited statistical power. The analysis was unable to tell apart different T cell subtypes. A decrease in TCRbeta repertoire diversity, as measured by inverse Simpson index, was observed in IBD patients compared with their healthy co-twins.

As for this clonotype: What this receptor recognizes is not known.

The germline V gene specifies SGHVS as CDR1 and FNYEAQ as CDR2. The CDR3, cysteine through phenylalanine, is 19 amino acids long. No coding sequence is recorded. Library preparation was by 5' RACE. Each TCR library was prepared from roughly 3,800 ng of total RNA. For each sample, cDNA was synthesized in eight separate reactions using SMARTScribe reverse transcriptase. Unique molecular identifiers containing a 6-nucleotide sample barcode were introduced through template switching during cDNA synthesis. TCRalpha and TCRbeta cDNA was amplified by two nested PCRs of 16 and 9 cycles, with bead purification after each PCR. Before amplification, cDNA was treated with uracil DNA-glycosylase and purified using the QIAquick PCR purification kit. The second PCR added Illumina TruSeq-compatible adapters along with sample-specific barcodes. Library quality and concentration were checked on TapeStation and Qubit, and libraries were pooled at roughly 5 ng each. Sequencing of the pooled libraries was done on an Illumina HiSeq2500 single-index Rapid Run using custom sequencing primers and 2 x 100 bp reads. The source study handled its data this way. PCR and sequencing errors were corrected by UMI-based consensus assembly using MiGEC version 1.2.6. MiXCR version 2.1.1 handled V(D)J alignment, clonotype assembly and CDR3 extraction. Gene usage, clonotype sharing and MAIT/NKT TCR abundance were normalised by analysing the top 1000, 10 000 and 20 000 clonotypes per sample. Diversity was computed as the inverse Simpson index with the vegan R package after downsampling to 27 000 UMIs. Statistical testing used paired Mann-Whitney U tests on the discordant twin pairs and applied Benjamini-Hochberg correction for multiple testing. Following TCRdb reprocessing, every CDR3 protein sequence forms one entry, and DNA is not provided. The authors' filters were not applied to this entry. The sample's own table lists over 150,000 distinct CDR3 sequences. The top ten hold roughly 2.6% of the sample.

From each donor, a roughly 2.6 ml peripheral blood sample was collected into PAXgene tubes and stored at -80 degrees C. Without T cell sorting, total RNA was isolated from whole blood using the PAXgene blood miRNA kit on an automated QIAcube. Deep TCRalpha and TCRbeta repertoire profiling with unique molecular barcoding was performed on peripheral blood of monozygotic twin pairs concordant or discordant for inflammatory bowel disease. Smoking habits were recorded for all twin pairs, and each individual was classified as a current, former or never smoker. The source is a human donor with ulcerative colitis or Crohn's disease, or a healthy co-twin of an affected twin (not recorded which). Material for sequencing was blood. This chain joins TRBV7-6 to TRBJ2-2; the TRBD2 assignment by TCRdb is unverifiable without DNA. The CDR3 region: CASSAPRGAGGLNTGELFF. The variable domain in full, with residues beyond the CDR3 obtained from the reference TRBV7-6 and TRBJ2-2 genes, is GAGVSQSPRYKVTKRGQDVALRCDPISGHVSLYWYRQALGQGPEFLTYFNYEAQQDKSGLPNDRFSAERPEGSISTLTIQRTEQRDSAMYRCASSAPRGAGGLNTGELFFGEGSRLTVL.